The 18 T cell receptor delta chains listed next were all sequenced from one sample in a study of γδ T cells in repeated Plasmodium falciparum infection. TCRdb applied CATT to the multiplex PCR reads for clone calling. Found here are some 100,000 delta-chain clones, about 1.5% of them singletons; the top ten hold more than 7%. Flow sorting of PBMC yielded separate Vgamma9/Vdelta2+ and Vdelta2-negative gammadelta T cell populations for bulk repertoire analysis. Sequencing was carried out using gamma-delta T cells from blood. The receptors originated from a pool of human donors (malaria-infected and uninfected, not separated).

This clone was seen a few times. The TCRdb record carries a much larger clone's protein, which differs from this DNA's translation at residue 3; a read error is the likely cause, and the protein listed here is the DNA translation. This rearrangement joins TRDV2 to TRDJ2, with 11 bases fitting TRDD3. No J segment appears in TCRdb, so it was assigned here by matching the sequence to germline. Germline V gene lookup returns CDR1 GEAIGNYY and CDR2 EKD. CDR3 length equals 15 residues. The CDR3 loop is CARDTLGDMTAQLFF. CDR3 sequence (DNA): TGTGCCCGTGACACACTGGGGGATATGACAGCACAACTCTTCTTT.

This clone occurred a few times. This probably arose from a read error, given a far larger clone one base away. Additional DNA sequences in this sample encode the identical CDR3. The genes are TRDV1 and TRDJ1; D gene uncertain. TCRdb supplies no J gene; here it was assigned by aligning the nucleotide sequence to germline. Germline CDR1 is TSWWSYY and CDR2 is QGS. The CDR3 runs to 16 residues. V dropped 3 bases and J dropped 10 bases, with 24 bases sitting between them. Here the CDR3 reads CALGEKLRALLIPLIF. For the CDR3, the DNA is TGTGCTCTTGGGGAGAAACTACGGGCCCTCCTTATACCACTCATCTTT.

The chain links TRDV1 to TRDJ3, with 13 bases fitting TRDD3. Assignment of the J gene here rests on matching the DNA to germline, because TCRdb gives none. V gave up 5 bases and J gave up 0 bases; unmatched junction bases: 25. Germline values: CDR1 TSWWSYY, CDR2 QGS. The CDR3 is 26 residues long. The CDR3 region has the DNA TGTGCTCTTGGGCCTTGCCTTCCTAGTGTTGTACTGGGGGATACGCGGAGCTCCTGGGACACCCGACAGATGTTTTTC. This sequence encodes CALGPCLPSVVLGDTRSSWDTRQMFF.

This clone was seen more than once but under ten times. TCRdb assigns this DNA the protein of a much larger clone, which departs from its translation at residue 21; this likely reflects a read error, and the protein shown comes from translating the DNA. V gene TRDV1 combines with J gene TRDJ1; 7 bases fit TRDD3. CDR3 size: 22 residues. CDR1 and CDR2 from the germline V gene are TSWWSYY and QGS. CDR3 coding DNA: TGTGCTCTTGGGGAACTCGGGTCCCTCCTTTGGTGGGGGACCCTGTACACCGATAAACTCACCTTT. Protein product: CALGELGSLLWWGTLYTDKLTF.

At least ten counts were recorded for this clone. This likely stems from a read error, as it lies one base from a far larger clone. This sample also contains other DNA sequences that code for the same CDR3. DNA for the CDR3: TGTGCCCTTGGGGCCAAACCCATCGTACTGGGGGGTAAACTCATCTTT. Residues: CALGAKPIVLGGKLIF. The chain is built from TRDV1 and TRDJ1, with TRDD3 matching over 8 bases. The CDR3 spans 16 residues. Germline lookup yields CDR1 TSWWSYY and CDR2 QGS.

About this clone: A read error is the likely source, as a far larger clone sits one nucleotide away. Other DNA sequences of this sample code for an identical CDR3. The chain carries TRDV2 and TRDJ1; a weak D match, TRDD3 (5 bases). No J gene is reported in TCRdb; it was inferred here by comparing the DNA with germline. CDR3 length: 15 residues. V lost 1 base to trimming and J lost 4 bases, with 15 bases between them. The germline V gene has CDR1 GEAIGNYY and CDR2 EKD. CDR3 sequence (DNA): TGTGCCTGTGACACAGACGCGGGGGCCCGCGATAAACTCATCTTT. Encoded protein: CACDTDAGARDKLIF.

The table lists this clone with a few counts. This DNA's translation and the protein TCRdb lists, from a much larger clone, do not match at residue 14, likely due to a read error; the protein shown is translated from the DNA. The rearrangement uses TRDV1 and TRDJ1, with 12 bases that match TRDD3. V gave up 3 bases and J gave up 3 bases; unmatched junction bases: 14. Germline assignment: CDR1 TSWWSYY and CDR2 QGS. The CDR3 is 19 residues long. CDR3 in amino acids: CALGEISGWGIRGADKLIF. The CDR3 DNA reads TGTGCTCTTGGGGAGATTTCCGGCTGGGGGATACGTGGAGCCGATAAACTCATCTTT.

The sample holds a few counts of this clone. This DNA's translation differs at residue 6 from TCRdb's protein, which comes from a much larger clone; a read error is likely, and the protein shown is translated from the DNA. The chain joins TRDV2 to TRDJ1; D gene ambiguous. Between the trimmed V and J ends, which lost 2 bases and 0 bases, there was a span of 15 bases. The CDR3 is 16 amino acids. Germline V gene lookup returns CDR1 GEAIGNYY and CDR2 EKD. CDR3 in DNA: TGTGCCTGTGACAAGGATCGGGGTCGTTACACCGATAAACTCATCTTT. Its translation: CACDKDRGRYTDKLIF.

This clone was detected a few times. The TCRdb record carries a much larger clone's protein, which differs from this DNA's translation at residue 6; a read error is the likely cause, and the protein listed here is the DNA translation. The gene calls are TRDV2 and TRDJ1, with 9 positions matching TRDD3. In the absence of a J gene in TCRdb, the DNA was matched to germline to assign it here. The CDR3 loop spans 16 amino acids. With 0 bases clipped from V and 8 bases from J, the junction kept 12 bases outside the gene matches. CDR1 is GEAIGNYY and CDR2 is EKD in the germline V gene. This CDR3 is CACDTDSTGGASKLIF. CDR3 bases: TGTGCCTGTGACACCGACAGTACTGGGGGAGCGTCAAAACTCATCTTT.

Concerning this clone itself: This DNA translates differently at residue 15 from the TCRdb protein, which is that of a much larger clone; a read error is likely, and the protein shown is the DNA's own translation. The CDR3 bases are TGTGCCTGTGACACTTTGGAAACGACCAACACCGATAAACTCACCTTT. Protein product: CACDTLETTNTDKLTF. No J gene was assigned, while the V gene was called as TRDV2. Germline CDR1 reads GEAIGNYY; CDR2 reads EKD. This CDR3 has 16 residues.

Ten or more counts support this clone. This chain links TRDV1 with TRDJ1; possible D gene TRDD2, 8 bases. The J gene, not given by TCRdb, was assigned here from a germline match of the nucleotide sequence. V was trimmed by 2 bases and J by 1 base, leaving 32 bases between them. The CDR3 totals 22 residues. The V gene's germline CDR1 is TSWWSYY and CDR2 QGS. CDR3 bases: TGTGCTCTTGGGGAATTCCCGACTTCCTACGGGATACTACCCATATGCACCGATAAACTCATCTTT. As protein: CALGEFPTSYGILPICTDKLIF.

This clone was seen only a few times. Possible read error: a much larger clone is one base away. The same CDR3 is also encoded by other DNA sequences in this sample. The chain is built from TRDV1 and TRDJ1, with 9 bases matching TRDD3. TCRdb supplies no J gene; here it was assigned by aligning the nucleotide sequence to germline. CDR3 length equals 23 residues. Germline V gene data show CDR1 as TSWWSYY and CDR2 as QGS. CDR3 DNA sequence: TGCGCTCTTGGGTCCCCCAAGGCCCCCGCGGCGGGGATACGGCGGCGCGCGGGCGATAAACTCATCTTT. Its translation is CALGSPKAPAAGIRRRAGDKLIF.

Comments on this clone: The protein TCRdb lists belongs to a much larger clone and differs from this DNA's translation at residues 4 and 7, which points to a read error; the protein shown is made from the DNA. V is TRDV2 and J is TRDJ1; TRDD2 matches at 9 bases. V lost 5 bases and J lost 0; bases outside the gene matches: 27. The CDR3 is 22 residues long. Per germline, CDR1 GEAIGNYY and CDR2 EKD. The CDR3: CACGRPRPSYFTAGGYTDKLIF. CDR3 bases: TGTGCCTGTGGCCGGCCCCGCCCTTCCTACTTTACTGCTGGCGGGTACACCGATAAACTCATCTTT.

Ten or more counts support this clone. The protein given by TCRdb reflects a much larger clone and differs at residue 6 from this DNA's translation, likely from a read error; the protein shown is the DNA's translation. The gene calls are TRDV2 and TRDJ1; 13 bases map to TRDD3. In the absence of a J gene in TCRdb, the DNA was matched to germline to assign it here. Germline values: CDR1 GEAIGNYY, CDR2 EKD. The CDR3 is 17 amino acids. The trim removed 1 base at V and 6 bases at J, leaving 10 bases unmatched. The CDR3 coding sequence is TGTGCCTGTGACACTCTTACTGGGGGATACGCGGTCTATAAACTCATCTTT. Translating it yields CACDTLTGGYAVYKLIF.

This clone was counted a few times. A far larger clone is off by one base, so a read error is likely. This same CDR3 is encoded by further DNA sequences in the sample. No J gene was assigned, while the V gene was called as TRDV2; the table's D gene call, TRDD3, was not cross checked with the DNA. The CDR3 runs 14 residues. CDR1 GEAIGNYY and CDR2 EKD come from the germline V gene. The CDR3 is CACDTLGDRNKLIF. CDR3 sequence (DNA): TGTGCCTGTGACACGCTGGGGGATCGGAATAAGCTCATCTTT.

A note on this clone: A far larger clone lies a single base away; this is likely a read error. Within the sample, other DNA sequences also encode this same CDR3. The chain links TRDV2 to TRDJ1; D remains ambiguous. No J gene was available from TCRdb, and it was assigned here by a germline match of the DNA. V was cut by 0 bases and J by 0 bases, with 16 bases left in between. The germline gives CDR1 GEAIGNYY, CDR2 EKD. This CDR3 spans 17 amino acids. CDR3 amino acids: CACDTLTPMKNTDKLIF. CDR3 DNA: TGTGCCTGTGACACCCTAACGCCGATGAAGAACACCGATAAACTCATCTTT.

As regards this clone: Translating this DNA gives a protein that differs at residue 7 from the TCRdb one, which belongs to a much larger clone; a read error is likely, and the protein shown is this translation. This chain connects TRDV2 to TRDJ1; 13 bases line up with TRDD3. TCRdb records no J gene; here it was assigned by comparing the DNA to germline. Germline CDR1 and CDR2: GEAIGNYY and EKD. The V segment lost 3 bases and the J segment 2 bases; nucleotides outside the gene matches: 23. CDR3 length: 22 residues. The CDR3 sequence: CACDPVLTAVLGDTEGTDKLIF. The DNA for the CDR3 is TGTGCCTGTGACCCAGTACTGACCGCCGTACTGGGGGATACGGAGGGGACCGATAAACTCATCTTT.

As regards this clone: The amino acid sequence in TCRdb belongs to a much larger clone and departs from this DNA's translation at residue 14, likely a sequencing read error; the sequence shown is translated from the DNA. V usage is TRDV2 and J usage is TRDJ1; TRDD3 matches at 8 bases. CDR1 is GEAIGNYY and CDR2 is EKD in the germline V gene. The CDR3 has 17 amino acids. CDR3 DNA: TGTGCCTGTGACGGAAGAATCCCTGGGGGACCCACCGATAGACTCATCTTT. This encodes CACDGRIPGGPTDRLIF.